This TCR beta chain was sequenced in a study of blood T cell repertoires in COVID-19. For the study at large: Sites across the United States, Italy and Spain contributed samples from acute and convalescent COVID-19. The analysed material was cDNA or gDNA that came from T cells, B-cell-depleted T cells, or PBMCs.

This clone was detected only once. As originally analysed: Scientists estimated how many nucleated cells there were by amplifying reference gene primers. Repertoires were generated with immunoSEQ multiplex PCR, while TCRdb's copy carries only in-frame clones and drops some. That table furnishes V, J and clone size, whereas the DNA furnished D and trimming. Here the sample spans approximately 240,000 clones, 80% to 90% being singletons. The CDR3 loop spans 14 amino acids. V was pared by 5 bases and J by 2 bases, with 13 bases between. Germline assignment: CDR1 SGHRS and CDR2 YFSETQ. The chain carries TRBV5-1 and TRBJ1-1; D uncertain. This receptor was identified in a woman aged 60 to 75 who had recovered from COVID-19. The specimen was peripheral blood. This chain's CDR3 is CASSYNQPNTEAFF. The CDR3 region has the DNA TGCGCCAGCAGTTACAATCAACCTAACACTGAAGCTTTCTTT.